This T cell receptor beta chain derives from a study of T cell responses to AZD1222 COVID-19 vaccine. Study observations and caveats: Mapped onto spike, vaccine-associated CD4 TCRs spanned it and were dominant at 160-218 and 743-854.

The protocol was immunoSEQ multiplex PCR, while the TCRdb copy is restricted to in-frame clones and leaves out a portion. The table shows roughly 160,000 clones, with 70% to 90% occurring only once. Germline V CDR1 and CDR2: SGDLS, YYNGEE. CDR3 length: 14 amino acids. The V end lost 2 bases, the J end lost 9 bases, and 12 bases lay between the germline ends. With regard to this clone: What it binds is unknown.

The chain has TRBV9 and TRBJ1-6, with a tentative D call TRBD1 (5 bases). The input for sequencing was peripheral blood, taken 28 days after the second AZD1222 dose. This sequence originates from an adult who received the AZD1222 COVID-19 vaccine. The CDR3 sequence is CASSVLQAGSPLHF. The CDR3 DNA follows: TGTGCCAGCAGCGTGTTACAGGCCGGTTCACCCCTCCACTTT.